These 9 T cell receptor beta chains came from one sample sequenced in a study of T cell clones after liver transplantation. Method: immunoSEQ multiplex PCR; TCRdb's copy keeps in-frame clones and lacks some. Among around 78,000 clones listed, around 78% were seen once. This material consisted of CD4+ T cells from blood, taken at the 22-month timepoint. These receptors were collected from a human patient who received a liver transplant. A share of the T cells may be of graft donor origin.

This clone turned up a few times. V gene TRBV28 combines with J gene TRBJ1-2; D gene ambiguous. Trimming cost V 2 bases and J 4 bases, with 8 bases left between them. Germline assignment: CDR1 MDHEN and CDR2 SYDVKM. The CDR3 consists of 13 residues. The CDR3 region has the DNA TGTGCCAGCAGTTTAGAAGACCTCTATGGCTACACCTTC. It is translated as CASSLEDLYGYTF.

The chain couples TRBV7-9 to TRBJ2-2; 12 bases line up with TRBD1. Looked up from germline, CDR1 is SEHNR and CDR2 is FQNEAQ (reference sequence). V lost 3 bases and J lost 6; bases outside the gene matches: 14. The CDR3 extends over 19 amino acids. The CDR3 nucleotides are TGTGCCAGCAGCTTTTCCGGGACAGGGGGCGCCGGGTACGCCGGGGAGCTGTTTTTT. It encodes CASSFSGTGGAGYAGELFF.

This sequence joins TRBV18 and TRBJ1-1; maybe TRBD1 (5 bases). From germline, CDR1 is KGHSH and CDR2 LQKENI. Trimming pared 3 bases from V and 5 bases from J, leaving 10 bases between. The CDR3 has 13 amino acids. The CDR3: CASSPRRETEAFF. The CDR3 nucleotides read TGTGCCAGCTCACCGCGCAGGGAGACTGAAGCTTTCTTT.

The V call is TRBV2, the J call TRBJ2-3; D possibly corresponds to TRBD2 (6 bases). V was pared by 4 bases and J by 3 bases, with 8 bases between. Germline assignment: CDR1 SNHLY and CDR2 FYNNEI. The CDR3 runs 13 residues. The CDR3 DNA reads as TGTGCCAGCAGTGTGCGGGGAACAGATACGCAGTATTTT. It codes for CASSVRGTDTQYF.

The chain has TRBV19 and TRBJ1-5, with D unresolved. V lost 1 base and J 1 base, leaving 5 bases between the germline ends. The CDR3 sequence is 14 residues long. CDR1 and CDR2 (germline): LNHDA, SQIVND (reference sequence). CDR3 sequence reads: CASSIGGSNQPQHF. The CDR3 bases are TGTGCCAGTAGTATAGGCGGCAGCAATCAGCCCCAGCATTTT.

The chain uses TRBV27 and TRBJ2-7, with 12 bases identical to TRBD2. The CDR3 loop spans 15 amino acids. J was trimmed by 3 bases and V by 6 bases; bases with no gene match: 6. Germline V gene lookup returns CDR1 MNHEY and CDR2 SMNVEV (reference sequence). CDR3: CASSYSGLAGYEQYF. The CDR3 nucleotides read TGTGCCAGCAGCTATTCGGGACTAGCGGGCTACGAGCAGTACTTC.

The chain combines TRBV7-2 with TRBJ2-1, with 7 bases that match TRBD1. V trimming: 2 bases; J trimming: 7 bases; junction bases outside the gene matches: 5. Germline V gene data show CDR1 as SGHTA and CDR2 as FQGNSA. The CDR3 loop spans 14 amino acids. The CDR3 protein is CASSLLGRGNEQFF. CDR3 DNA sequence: TGTGCCAGCAGCTTACTTGGCAGGGGGAATGAGCAGTTCTTC.

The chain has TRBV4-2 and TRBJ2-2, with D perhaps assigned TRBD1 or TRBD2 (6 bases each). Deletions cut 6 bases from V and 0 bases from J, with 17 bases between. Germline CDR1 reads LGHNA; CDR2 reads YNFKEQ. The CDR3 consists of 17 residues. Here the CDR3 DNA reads TGTGCCAGCAGTGAAGAGGGGGGCTCCGCGAACACCGGGGAGCTGTTTTTT. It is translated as CASSEEGGSANTGELFF.

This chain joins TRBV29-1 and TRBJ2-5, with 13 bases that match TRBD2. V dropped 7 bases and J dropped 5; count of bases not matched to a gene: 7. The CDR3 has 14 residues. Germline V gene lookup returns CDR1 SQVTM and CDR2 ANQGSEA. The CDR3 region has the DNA TGCAGCGCCCTACTAGCGGGGGGGGCTGAGACCCAGTACTTC. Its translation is CSALLAGGAETQYF.